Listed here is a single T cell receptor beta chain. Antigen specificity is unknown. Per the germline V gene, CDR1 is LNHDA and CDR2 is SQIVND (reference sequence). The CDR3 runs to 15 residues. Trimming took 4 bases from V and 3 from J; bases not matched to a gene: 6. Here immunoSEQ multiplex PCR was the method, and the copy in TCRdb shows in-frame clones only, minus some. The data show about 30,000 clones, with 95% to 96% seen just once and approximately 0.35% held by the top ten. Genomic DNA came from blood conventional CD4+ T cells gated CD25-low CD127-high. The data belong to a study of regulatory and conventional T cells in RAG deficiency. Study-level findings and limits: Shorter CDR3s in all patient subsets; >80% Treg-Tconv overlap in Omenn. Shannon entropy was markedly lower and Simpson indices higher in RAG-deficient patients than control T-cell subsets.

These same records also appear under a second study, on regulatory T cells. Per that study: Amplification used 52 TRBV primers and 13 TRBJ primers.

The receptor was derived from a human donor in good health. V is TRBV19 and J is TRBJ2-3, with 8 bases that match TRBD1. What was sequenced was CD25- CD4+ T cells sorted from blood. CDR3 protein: CASSTRTGLTDTQYF. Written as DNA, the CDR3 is TGTGCCAGTAGTACCAGGACAGGGCTAACAGATACGCAGTATTTT.